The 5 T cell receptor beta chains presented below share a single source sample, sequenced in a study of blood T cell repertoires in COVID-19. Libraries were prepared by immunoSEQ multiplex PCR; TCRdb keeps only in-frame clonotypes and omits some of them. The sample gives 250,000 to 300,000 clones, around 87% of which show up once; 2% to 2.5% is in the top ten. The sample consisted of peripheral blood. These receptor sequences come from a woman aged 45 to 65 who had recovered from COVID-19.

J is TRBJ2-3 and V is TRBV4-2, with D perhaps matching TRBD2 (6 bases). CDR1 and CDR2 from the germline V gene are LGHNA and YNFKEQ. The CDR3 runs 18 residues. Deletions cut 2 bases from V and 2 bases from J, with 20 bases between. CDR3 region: CASSQFRGLSSDTDTQYF. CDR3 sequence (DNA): TGTGCCAGCAGCCAATTTAGGGGACTCTCTTCGGACACAGATACGCAGTATTTT.

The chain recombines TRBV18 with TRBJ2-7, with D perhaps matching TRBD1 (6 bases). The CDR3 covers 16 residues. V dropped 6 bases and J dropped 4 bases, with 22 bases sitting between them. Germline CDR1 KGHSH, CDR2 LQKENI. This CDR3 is CASSNTQGLGAYEQYF. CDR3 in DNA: TGTGCCAGCTCGAATACACAGGGTTTGGGTGCGTACGAGCAGTACTTC.

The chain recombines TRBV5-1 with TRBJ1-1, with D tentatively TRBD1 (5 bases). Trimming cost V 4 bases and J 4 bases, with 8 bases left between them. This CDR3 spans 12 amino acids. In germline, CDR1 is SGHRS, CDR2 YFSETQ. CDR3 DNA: TGCGCCAGCAGCCCGGGACTCACTGAAGCTTTCTTT. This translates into CASSPGLTEAFF. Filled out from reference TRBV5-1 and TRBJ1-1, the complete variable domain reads KAGVTQTPRYLIKTRGQQVTLSCSPISGHRSVSWYQQTPGQGLQFLFEYFSETQRNKGNFPGRFSGRQFSNSRSEMNVSTLELGDSALYLCASSPGLTEAFFGQGTRLTVV.

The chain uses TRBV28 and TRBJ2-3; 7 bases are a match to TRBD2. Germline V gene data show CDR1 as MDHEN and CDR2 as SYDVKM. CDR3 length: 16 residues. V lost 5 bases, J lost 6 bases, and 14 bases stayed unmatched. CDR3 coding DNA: TGTGCCAGCAGTCCTCCGACTAGCTGGGGAGGGGATACGCAGTATTTT. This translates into CASSPPTSWGGDTQYF.

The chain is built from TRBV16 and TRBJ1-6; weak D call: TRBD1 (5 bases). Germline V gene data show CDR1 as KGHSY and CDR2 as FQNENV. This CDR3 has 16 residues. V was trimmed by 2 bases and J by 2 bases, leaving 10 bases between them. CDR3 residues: CASSQTGGAYNSPLHF. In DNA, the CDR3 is TGTGCCAGCAGCCAAACGGGGGGGGCCTATAATTCACCCCTCCACTTT.